This T cell receptor beta chain derives from a study of blood T cell repertoires in COVID-19. Study-wide context: Samples came from the United States, Italy and Spain, spanning acute and convalescent COVID-19. Nucleic acid was either cDNA or gDNA, and it came from T cells, B-cell-depleted T cells, or PBMCs.

CDR3 size: 17 residues. CDR1 is ENHRY, CDR2 SYGVKD, per germline. V lost 6 bases and J 2 bases, leaving 21 bases between the germline ends. Under the authors' procedure: Amplification from reference gene primers served as the basis for estimated nucleated cell counts. The table came from immunoSEQ multiplex PCR; TCRdb's copy has only in-frame clones and leaves some out. V and J calls and clone size follow that table, whereas D and trimming were derived from the DNA. The sample has roughly 210,000 clones, less than 90% seen once; the top ten hold about 1.7%. This TCR derives from an older man with acute or convalescent COVID-19. Source material: peripheral blood. This rearrangement joins TRBV10-3 to TRBJ2-3, with D possibly matching TRBD1 (6 bases). The CDR3 nucleotides are TGTGCCATCAGAACCGGGACACCGAATGGGAACACAGATACGCAGTATTTT. Amino acids: CAIRTGTPNGNTDTQYF.